This T cell receptor (beta chain) was sequenced in a study of blood T cell repertoires in COVID-19 (dated by TCRdb to the early 2020s). At the level of the whole study: Samples from collaborators originated in the United States, Italy and Spain and spanned both the acute and convalescent phases of COVID-19. Where available, HLA class I and class II types were obtained from metadata supplied by the sample provider rather than from assay-based typing. The repertoires were made available in a free public database intended to serve as a resource for research on the immune response to SARS-CoV-2. The prospective study material was composed of cDNA or gDNA derived from T cells, B-cell-depleted T cells, or PBMCs. Nearly every sample came with metadata listing a de-identified subject ID, COVID-19 status, age in years and sex. Samples were obtained from the ongoing ImmuneRACE study (first 160 participants) and from 1,000 to 1,500 subjects provided by 6 global collaborators. Deeply sampled blood TCRbeta repertoires from subjects exposed to, actively infected with, or recovered from COVID-19 were included in the dataset.

About this clone itself: Its cognate antigen has yet to be identified. No base quality values were provided; no much bigger clone lies one nucleotide off.

Between the V and J ends, shortened by 3 bases and 0 bases respectively, the junction contains 11 bases. CDR1 and CDR2 are drawn from the germline V gene: MGHRA, YSYEKL. The CDR3, from cysteine to phenylalanine, totals 16 residues. Left in the record is the CDR3 DNA by itself, 48 bases read in frame from the first base. Whole blood was collected in K2EDTA tubes by collaborating institutions according to the institutions' own protocols. Collaborator samples were shipped for TCRbeta analysis as frozen whole blood, isolated PBMCs, or DNA extracted from either sample type. The immunoSEQ Assay, a bias-controlled multiplex PCR, was used to amplify TCRbeta CDR3 regions from genomic DNA. In the authors' own workflow: Nucleated cell counts per sample were estimated from amplification of reference gene primers within the assay. To quantify the absolute abundance of each unique TCRbeta CDR3 rearrangement, sequence reads were collapsed and filtered. For each sample, productive Simpson clonality was calculated by taking the square root of Simpson's diversity index across productive rearrangements. Entries here come from immuneACCESS through TCRdb and include only in-frame sequences with V and J called. Some clones fail to appear in such tables; in the studies checked, an unresolved V gene covers under half of the shortfall, and the cause of the remainder is unknown. For V, J and clone size, that table is used; D and trimming come from the DNA. This sample has 100,000 to 150,000 clones in its table, and 75% to 85% of those were observed once. The ten largest make up approximately 3.9% of the sample.

The study at large found these results: The amount of clinical and demographic metadata varied by source and participant and was provided uncurated.

The TCR was taken from a woman in her 50s with acute or convalescent COVID-19. This receptor chain uses TRBV4-1 and TRBJ1-4; confidence is insufficient to name the D gene. The sample consisted of peripheral blood. The CDR3 amino acid sequence is: CASSQGFGATNEKLFF. The bases read TGCGCCAGCAGCCAGGGTTTCGGAGCAACTAATGAAAAACTGTTTTTT.